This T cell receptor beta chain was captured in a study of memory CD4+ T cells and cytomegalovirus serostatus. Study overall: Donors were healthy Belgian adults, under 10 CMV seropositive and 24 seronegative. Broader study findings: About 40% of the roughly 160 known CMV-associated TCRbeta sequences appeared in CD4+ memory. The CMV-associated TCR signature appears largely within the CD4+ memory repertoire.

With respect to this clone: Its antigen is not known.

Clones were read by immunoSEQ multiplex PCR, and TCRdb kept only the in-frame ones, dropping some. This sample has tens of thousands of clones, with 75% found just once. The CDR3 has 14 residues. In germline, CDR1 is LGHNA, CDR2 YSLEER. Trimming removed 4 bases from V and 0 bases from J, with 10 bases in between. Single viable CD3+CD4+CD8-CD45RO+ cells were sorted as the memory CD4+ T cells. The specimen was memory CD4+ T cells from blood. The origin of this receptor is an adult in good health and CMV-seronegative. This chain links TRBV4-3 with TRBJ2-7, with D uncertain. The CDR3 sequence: CASSLAGDSYEQYF. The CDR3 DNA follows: TGCGCCAGCAGCCTGGCTGGGGACTCCTACGAGCAGTACTTC.